The 2 T cell receptor beta chains presented below share a single source sample, sequenced in a study of shared clonotypes between healthy human individuals (dated by TCRdb to 2020 to 2022). Library method: the immunoSEQ multiplex PCR assay. TCRdb retrieved this table from immuneACCESS and kept in-frame rearrangements only. Not all clones are present; in checked studies, unresolved V genes account for under half, and no reason is known for the remainder. The sample table holds about 380,000 clones, of which 90% to 97% were seen once. In total, the top ten clones hold approximately 0.3% of the sample. Sequenced material: memory CD8+ T cells sorted from blood. The cell subset or site tag for this specimen amounts to: CD45RO+ cells pooled with CCR7-negative TemRA cells. The receptor source for this set is a man aged 30-40 years in good health.

As to this clone: Other DNA sequences in the same sample also yield this CDR3. The V call is TRBV9, the J call TRBJ2-7; 13 bases align to TRBD2. V gave up 0 bases and J gave up 5 bases; unmatched junction bases: 2. The CDR3 length is 15 residues. CDR1 SGDLS and CDR2 YYNGEE come from the germline V gene. In DNA form, the CDR3 reads TGTGCCAGCAGCGTAGGTACTAGCGGGAGGGACGAGCAGTACTTC. This translates into CASSVGTSGRDEQYF. The full variable domain, its missing parts supplied by reference TRBV9 and TRBJ2-7, is DSGVTQTPKHLITATGQRVTLRCSPRSGDLSVYWYQQSLDQGLQFLIQYYNGEERAKGNILERFSAQQFPDLHSELNLSSLELGDSALYFCASSVGTSGRDEQYFGPGTRLTVT.

This chain connects TRBV12-5 to TRBJ2-7; D is ambiguous. Between the trimmed V and J ends, which lost 0 bases and 1 base, there was a span of 7 bases. The CDR3 is 14 amino acids. Germline V lookup: CDR1 LGHNT, CDR2 FRNRAP. CDR3 sequence: CASGLVVQSYEQYF. CDR3 coding DNA: TGTGCTAGTGGTTTGGTGGTACAGTCCTACGAGCAGTACTTC.